The 29 T cell receptor beta chains reported below all come from one sample, sequenced in a study of blood T cell repertoires in COVID-19. TCRdb keeps only in-frame clones here, not all; method: immunoSEQ multiplex PCR. The sample includes 150,000 to 200,000 clones, 82% of them seen just once. Sequenced: peripheral blood. Receptors originate from a woman between 65 and 79 years old with acute or convalescent COVID-19.

The chain couples TRBV4-1 to TRBJ2-1; possible D gene TRBD1, 6 bases. The germline V and J ends were trimmed by 4 bases and 3 bases, with 13 bases remaining between them. CDR3 size: 15 residues. The germline CDR1 and CDR2 sequences are MGHRA and YSYEKL. CDR3 amino acids: CASSLDSDSYNEQFF. CDR3 nucleotides: TGCGCCAGCAGCCTCGATTCGGACAGCTACAATGAGCAGTTCTTC.

DNA for the CDR3: TGTGCCAGCAGCCCACAGGGAGTGCCCGGGGAGCTGTTTTTT. This gives the protein CASSPQGVPGELFF. This chain uses TRBV5-4 with TRBJ2-2; perhaps TRBD1 as D (6 bases). The CDR3 runs to 14 residues. V lost 4 bases to trimming and J lost 6 bases, with 13 bases between them. Germline CDR1 and CDR2: SGHNT and YYREEE (reference sequence).

The chain has TRBV4-2 and TRBJ2-5, with D unresolved. Germline V CDR1 and CDR2: LGHNA, YNFKEQ. The CDR3 covers 14 residues. V was clipped by 0 bases and J by 4 bases, with 9 bases between them. CDR3 coding DNA: TGTGCCAGCAGCCAAGATTTGCGACTAGAGACCCAGTACTTC. Translation gives CASSQDLRLETQYF.

The chain uses TRBV6-2 or TRBV6-3 and TRBJ2-1, with 12 bases aligning to TRBD2. Germline V CDR1 and CDR2: MNHEY, SVGEGT. This CDR3 has 17 amino acids. Trimming removed 4 bases from V and 8 bases from J; junction bases left unmatched: 12. CDR3 region: CASSFLTSGGNRDEQFF. DNA for the CDR3: TGTGCCAGCAGTTTCCTGACTAGCGGGGGAAATAGGGATGAGCAGTTCTTC.

This rearrangement joins TRBV5-4 to TRBJ2-3, with D perhaps matching TRBD2 (6 bases). CDR1 is SGHNT and CDR2 is YYREEE in the germline V gene (reference sequence). V was pared by 0 bases and J by 1 base, with 9 bases between. CDR3 length: 15 residues. In DNA form, the CDR3 reads TGTGCCAGCAGCTTGGTCGGGGGTCGCACAGATACGCAGTATTTT. Its protein product is CASSLVGGRTDTQYF. The full variable domain, in which reference TRBV5-4 and TRBJ2-3 provide the parts outside the CDR3, is ETGVTQSPTHLIKTRGQQVTLRCSSQSGHNTVSWYQQALGQGPQFIFQYYREEENGRGNFPPRFSGLQFPNYSSELNVNALELDDSALYLCASSLVGGRTDTQYFGPGTRLTVL.

The V and J genes are TRBV5-3 and TRBJ1-4; 9 bases map to TRBD1. TRBV5-3 is flagged as an ORF with uncertain function. The CDR3 totals 19 residues. The junction had 17 bases not matched to a gene; V was cut back by 4 bases and J by 4 bases. The CDR3 spells CARSEARDRAFDGNEKLFF. The CDR3 region has the DNA TGTGCCAGAAGCGAGGCGAGGGACAGGGCTTTCGATGGTAATGAAAAACTGTTTTTT.

This sequence joins TRBV28 and TRBJ1-3; no definite D call. In germline, CDR1 is MDHEN, CDR2 SYDVKM. The V end was cut by 5 bases, the J end by 0 bases, with 11 bases between. The CDR3 has 15 residues. CDR3 in amino acids: CASSPSLPSGNTIYF. The CDR3 DNA reads as TGTGCCAGCAGTCCCTCCCTTCCCTCTGGAAACACCATATATTTT.

The table lists this clone with a count of one. This chain uses TRBV12-3 or TRBV12-4 with TRBJ1-5; no definite D call. The CDR3 has 13 residues. The germline V and J ends were trimmed by 3 bases and 3 bases, with 6 bases remaining between them. The chain's CDR3 is CASSLSYNQPQHF. CDR3 DNA: TGTGCCAGCAGTTTGTCCTACAATCAGCCCCAGCATTTT.

The chain employs TRBV30 and TRBJ2-5; TRBD1 matches at 8 bases. The CDR3 spans 13 residues. The germline CDR1 and CDR2 sequences are GTSNPN and SVGIG (reference sequence). Germline trimming cut 2 bases from V and 5 bases from J; bases unmatched to any gene: 4. The CDR3 is CAWSQGAGETQYF. The DNA for the CDR3 is TGTGCCTGGAGTCAGGGGGCGGGTGAGACCCAGTACTTC.

The gene calls are TRBV19 and TRBJ1-1, with 10 positions matching TRBD1. The CDR3 runs 17 residues. The V and J ends lost 3 bases and 8 bases, in that order; junction bases with no gene match: 15. Germline values: CDR1 LNHDA, CDR2 SQIVND (reference sequence). CDR3 bases: TGTGCCAGTAGTATCCGGACAGGGGGGAGGGAGGGCGTCGAAGCTTTCTTT. Amino acid sequence: CASSIRTGGREGVEAFF. The full variable domain, in which reference TRBV19 and TRBJ1-1 provide the parts outside the CDR3, is DGGITQSPKYLFRKEGQNVTLSCEQNLNHDAMYWYRQDPGQGLRLIYYSQIVNDFQKGDIAEGYSVSREKKESFPLTVTSAQKNPTAFYLCASSIRTGGREGVEAFFGQGTRLTVV.

This chain connects TRBV6-6 to TRBJ1-1; D is perhaps TRBD1 (6 bases). This CDR3 comprises 13 residues. Germline CDR1 and CDR2: MNHNY and SVGAGI (reference sequence). The V end lost 0 bases, the J end lost 13 bases, and 15 bases lay between the germline ends. CDR3 sequence reads: CASSYSQGQKGFF. The CDR3, as DNA: TGTGCCAGCAGTTACTCCCAGGGGCAAAAGGGTTTCTTT.

The chain has TRBV28 and TRBJ2-7, with 9 bases that match TRBD1. The V segment lost 6 bases and the J segment 3 bases; nucleotides outside the gene matches: 6. Germline V gene sequence: CDR1 MDHEN, CDR2 SYDVKM. The CDR3 has 14 residues. DNA for the CDR3: TGTGCCAGCAGCTTTAGGACAGGGGACTACGAGCAGTACTTC. Translated, it gives CASSFRTGDYEQYF.

This clone was detected only once. The chain joins TRBV7-9 to TRBJ2-2; 9 bases map to TRBD2. This CDR3 is 16 amino acids long. The V and J ends lost 5 bases and 7 bases, in that order; junction bases with no gene match: 11. CDR1 SEHNR and CDR2 FQNEAQ come from the germline V gene (reference sequence). The CDR3 region has the DNA TGTGCCAGCAGCCGCCGTTCTAGCGGGGATAACGGGGAGCTGTTTTTT. It translates to CASSRRSSGDNGELFF.

The V gene is TRBV19, the J gene TRBJ2-7, with D maybe TRBD1 (5 bases). CDR1 and CDR2 (germline): LNHDA, SQIVND (reference sequence). Trimming pared 2 bases from V and 3 bases from J, leaving 11 bases between. The CDR3 sequence is 14 residues long. The CDR3 nucleotides read TGTGCCAGTAGTATATTGGGCAGGGACTACGAGCAGTACTTC. It yields the protein CASSILGRDYEQYF.

The V gene is TRBV7-9, the J gene TRBJ1-1; possible D gene TRBD1, 6 bases. This CDR3 has 15 residues. V was cut by 4 bases and J by 5 bases, with 17 bases left in between. Germline assignment: CDR1 SEHNR and CDR2 FQNEAQ (reference sequence). The CDR3 nucleotides read TGTGCCAGCAGCTCGGGGGGCAGGGGTAGAACTGAAGCTTTCTTT. Protein product: CASSSGGRGRTEAFF.

The CDR3 DNA sequence: TGTGCCAGCAGCGTAGACGGGGGAAGCAATCAGCCCCAGCATTTT. Its protein product is CASSVDGGSNQPQHF. The chain employs TRBV9 and TRBJ1-5; possible D gene TRBD1, 5 bases. The CDR3 length is 15 residues. The V gene lost 0 bases and the J gene lost 1 base, with 8 bases spanning the gap. The germline V gene encodes CDR1 SGDLS and CDR2 YYNGEE.

The chain is built from TRBV15 and TRBJ1-4; D possibly corresponds to TRBD1 (5 bases). The CDR3 sequence is 14 residues long. Trimming cost V 0 bases and J 7 bases, with 9 bases left between them. Germline V CDR1 and CDR2: LNHNV, YYDKDF (reference sequence). This CDR3 is CATSRDRQREKLFF. DNA of the CDR3: TGTGCCACCAGCAGAGATCGACAGCGTGAAAAACTGTTTTTT.

The rearrangement uses TRBV14 and TRBJ2-7; D not certain. Germline CDR1 is SGHDN and CDR2 is FVKESK. The CDR3 is 13 residues long. V lost 0 bases, J lost 4 bases, and 7 bases lay in between. CDR3 bases: TGTGCCAGCAGCCAAGAAACTCGTTACGAGCAGTACTTC. Protein product: CASSQETRYEQYF.

As for this clone: The sample contains more than one DNA sequence encoding this CDR3. The chain uses TRBV7-9 and TRBJ2-2; TRBD1 might be the D (6 bases). Germline-derived CDR1 and CDR2 are SEHNR and FQNEAQ (reference sequence). Trimming shortened V by 9 bases and J by 4 bases, and 21 bases separated the two germline ends. The CDR3 consists of 16 residues. CDR3 nucleotides: TGTGCCAGTATGACGGAAGGGGGATGGGGCACCGGGGAGCTGTTTTTT. Protein product: CASMTEGGWGTGELFF. Looking up the rest from reference TRBV7-9 and TRBJ2-2 gives the full variable domain: DTGVSQNPRHKITKRGQNVTFRCDPISEHNRLYWYRQTLGQGPEFLTYFQNEAQLEKSRLLSDRFSAERPKGSFSTLEIQRTEQGDSAMYLCASMTEGGWGTGELFFGEGSRLTVL.

V and J are TRBV4-1 and TRBJ2-7, with TRBD1 as a possible D gene (6 bases). There are 13 residues in the CDR3. The germline V gene has CDR1 MGHRA and CDR2 YSYEKL. Deletions cut 5 bases from V and 13 bases from J, with 21 bases between. CDR3 sequence: CASSDPQGPSRYF. Written as DNA, the CDR3 is TGCGCCAGCAGCGACCCCCAGGGGCCAAGTCGATACTTC.

This chain connects TRBV18 to TRBJ2-2; D might be TRBD2 (5 bases). With 7 bases removed from V and 5 bases from J, the gap between germline ends came to 17 bases. This CDR3 comprises 15 residues. The germline V gene encodes CDR1 KGHSH and CDR2 LQKENI. CDR3 amino acids: CASFLGGAGTGELFF. DNA of the CDR3: TGTGCCAGCTTTCTAGGAGGAGCCGGGACCGGGGAGCTGTTTTTT.

V and J are TRBV3-1 (or the pseudogene TRBV3-2) and TRBJ2-7; the D is unclear. CDR1 LGHDT and CDR2 YNNKEL come from the germline V gene (reference sequence). The V end lost 1 base, the J end lost 3 bases, and 4 bases lay between the germline ends. CDR3 length: 12 amino acids. CDR3: CASSQGIYEQYF. The CDR3 DNA reads as TGTGCCAGCAGCCAAGGTATCTACGAGCAGTACTTC.

The chain carries TRBV6-2 or TRBV6-3 and TRBJ2-1, with 8 nucleotides matching TRBD2. This CDR3 is 12 amino acids long. The V segment lost 4 bases and the J segment 13 bases; nucleotides outside the gene matches: 6. Germline CDR1 is MNHEY and CDR2 is SVGEGT. CDR3 nucleotides: TGTGCCAGCAGTTTAGCGGGGCTGCCTCAGTTCTTC. It translates to CASSLAGLPQFF.

This chain links TRBV24-1 with TRBJ2-1, with 8 bases identical to TRBD2. Germline-derived CDR1 and CDR2 are KGHDR and SFDVKD. Unmatched junction bases numbered 15, after V lost 2 bases and J lost 10 bases. This CDR3 contains 17 residues. The CDR3 region is CATSDSGGFGSGAEQFF. The CDR3 DNA sequence: TGTGCCACCAGTGATTCGGGGGGGTTCGGTAGCGGGGCCGAGCAGTTCTTC.

The V and J genes are TRBV28 and TRBJ1-4; possible D gene TRBD1, 5 bases. This CDR3 is built from 15 residues. In germline, CDR1 is MDHEN, CDR2 SYDVKM. V dropped 6 bases and J dropped 5 bases, with 16 bases sitting between them. The CDR3, as DNA: TGTGCCAGCAGCCACGGGGGGGTTAGGAATGAAAAACTGTTTTTT. This encodes CASSHGGVRNEKLFF.

This sequence joins TRBV12-3 or TRBV12-4 and TRBJ1-2; the D is unclear. This CDR3 has 12 amino acids. V was trimmed by 2 bases and J by 8 bases, leaving 9 bases between them. DNA of the CDR3: TGTGCCAGCAGTTTATCACTGTCAGGCTACACCTTC. Protein: CASSLSLSGYTF.

The rearrangement joins TRBV12-3 or TRBV12-4 to TRBJ2-3; D perhaps matches TRBD2 (5 bases). The CDR3 sequence is 13 residues long. Trimming pared 6 bases from V and 2 bases from J, leaving 9 bases between. This CDR3 reads CASRPGNTDTQYF. DNA for the CDR3: TGTGCCAGCAGACCCGGGAACACAGATACGCAGTATTTT.

The J gene is TRBJ2-7, the V gene TRBV5-1; 10 bases map to TRBD1. J gave up 6 bases and V 2 bases, and 2 bases lay outside the gene matches. This CDR3 comprises 13 residues. Germline CDR1 and CDR2: SGHRS and YFSETQ. This CDR3 is CASSFGTGVEQYF. Written as DNA, the CDR3 is TGCGCCAGCAGCTTCGGGACAGGGGTCGAGCAGTACTTC.

The chain employs TRBV19 and TRBJ1-1; 12 nucleotides align to TRBD1. Per germline, CDR1 LNHDA and CDR2 SQIVND (reference sequence). The CDR3 has 18 residues. The junction had 14 bases not matched to a gene; V was cut back by 6 bases and J by 3 bases. The CDR3 region has the DNA TGTGCCAGTAGGCCGGGACAGGGGGCGAAGGTGGGCGACACTGAAGCTTTCTTT. Protein product: CASRPGQGAKVGDTEAFF.